This T cell receptor beta chain was sequenced during a study of T cells in tumors after PD-1 blockade. Study information: Either cemiplimab 350 mg every 2 weeks or pembrolizumab 200 mg every 3 weeks was given. Study-wide findings and caveats: Some novel exhausted tumor clones appeared in pre-treatment blood, suggesting peripheral recruitment.

V lost 4 bases and J lost 4, with 8 bases in between. Per germline, CDR1 SGHTA and CDR2 FQGNSA. This CDR3 is 13 amino acids long. Repertoires were generated with immunoSEQ multiplex PCR, while TCRdb's copy carries only in-frame clones and drops some. Seen here are tens of thousands of clones, 73% observed once, and the top ten hold 40%. Tumor or blood genomic DNA was sequenced, with inputs of about 600 ng to 6,004 ng. In regard to this clone: Antigen: not known.

The specimen was PBMCs, collected after anti-PD-1 treatment. The clonotype comes from a human donor with basal cell carcinoma. The chain has TRBV7-2 and TRBJ2-1; D not certain. The CDR3 loop is CASSSGWYNEQFF. The CDR3, as DNA: TGTGCCAGCAGCTCTGGCTGGTACAATGAGCAGTTCTTC.